This TCR beta chain was captured in a study of shared clonotypes between healthy human individuals. The overall study: Donors were a couple of women and a few men aged 18 to 49. The study's findings and limits: Unshared clonotypes carried lower generation probabilities than those common to all four donors.

To note about this clone: The antigen is unknown.

The CDR3 has 15 residues. Germline V lookup: CDR1 PRHDT, CDR2 FYEKMQ (reference sequence). The J segment lost 1 base and the V segment lost 10 bases, leaving 11 bases of the junction unmatched. About 30,000 T cell genomes, or roughly 200 ng DNA, went into the sorted-subset replicate PCRs. Assay: immunoSEQ multiplex PCR; the TCRdb copy retains only in-frame clones and omits some. The sample contains about 1 million clones, 70% to 80% of which appear only once. This chain uses TRBV13 with TRBJ2-7; TRBD2 matches 9 bases. The TCR comes from a young man in good health. Sequenced material: memory CD4+ T cells sorted from blood. Subset specified: CD45RA-negative fraction. The CDR3 sequence is CATGRREGRSYEQYF. The CDR3 bases are TGTGCCACCGGCCGGCGGGAGGGCCGGTCCTACGAGCAGTACTTC.